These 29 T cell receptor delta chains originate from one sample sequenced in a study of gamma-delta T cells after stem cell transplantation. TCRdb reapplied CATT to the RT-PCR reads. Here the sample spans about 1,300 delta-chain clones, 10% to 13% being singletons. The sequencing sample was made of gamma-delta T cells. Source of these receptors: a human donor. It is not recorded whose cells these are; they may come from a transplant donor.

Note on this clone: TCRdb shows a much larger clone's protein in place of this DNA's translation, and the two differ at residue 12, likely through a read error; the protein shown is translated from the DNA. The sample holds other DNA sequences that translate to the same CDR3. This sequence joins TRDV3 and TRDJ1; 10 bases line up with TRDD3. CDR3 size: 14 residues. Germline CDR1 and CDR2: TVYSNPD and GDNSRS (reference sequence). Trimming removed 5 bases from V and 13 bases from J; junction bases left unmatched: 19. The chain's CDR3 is CALSSYDLGDKPIF. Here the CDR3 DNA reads TGTGCCCTCTCCTCCTACGACCTGGGGGATAAGCCCATCTTT. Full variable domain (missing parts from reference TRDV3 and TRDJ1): CDKVTQSSPDQTVASGSEVVLLCTYDTVYSNPDLFWYRIRPDYSFQFVFYGDNSRSEGADFTQGRFSVKHILTQKAFHLVISPVRTEDSATYYCALSSYDLGDKPIFGKGTRVTVEP.

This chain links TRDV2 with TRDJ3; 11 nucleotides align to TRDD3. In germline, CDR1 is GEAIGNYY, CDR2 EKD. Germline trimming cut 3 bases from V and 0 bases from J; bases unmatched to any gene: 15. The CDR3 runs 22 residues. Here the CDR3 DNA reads TGTGCCTGTGACCTTATGCTGGGGGATACTCAAAGAAGCTCCTGGGACACCCGACAGATGTTTTTC. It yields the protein CACDLMLGDTQRSSWDTRQMFF.

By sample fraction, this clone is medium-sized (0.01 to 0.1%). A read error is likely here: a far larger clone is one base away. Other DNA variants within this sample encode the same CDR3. The CDR3 protein is CALSSYDLGDKLIF. CDR3 bases: TGTGCCCTCTCCTCCTACGACCTGGGGGATAAGCTCATCTTT. J is TRDJ1 and V is TRDV3; TRDD3 matches at 10 bases. This CDR3 has 14 amino acids. Per germline, CDR1 TVYSNPD and CDR2 GDNSRS (reference sequence).

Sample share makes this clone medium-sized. CDR3 sequence: CACDTVKGGYGRTDKLIF. Here the CDR3 DNA reads TGTGCCTGTGACACCGTAAAGGGGGGATACGGGCGGACCGATAAACTCATCTTT. V usage is TRDV2 and J usage is TRDJ1; 10 nucleotides line up with TRDD3. The CDR3 is made up of 18 amino acids. Losses at the gene ends were 0 bases for V and 2 bases for J; bases not matched to a gene: 11. Germline CDR1 reads GEAIGNYY; CDR2 reads EKD.

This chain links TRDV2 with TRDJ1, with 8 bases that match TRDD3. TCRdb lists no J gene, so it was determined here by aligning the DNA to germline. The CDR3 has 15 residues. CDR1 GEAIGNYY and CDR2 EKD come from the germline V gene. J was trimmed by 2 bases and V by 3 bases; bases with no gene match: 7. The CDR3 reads CACDAMGDRTDKLIF. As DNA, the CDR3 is TGTGCCTGTGACGCGATGGGGGATCGGACCGATAAACTCATCTTT.

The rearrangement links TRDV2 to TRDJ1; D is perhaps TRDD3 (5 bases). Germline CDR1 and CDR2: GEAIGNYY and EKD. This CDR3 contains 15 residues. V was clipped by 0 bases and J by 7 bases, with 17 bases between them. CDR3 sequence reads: CACDTVEGLLGKLIF. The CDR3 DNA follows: TGTGCCTGTGACACCGTGGAGGGATTACTCGGTAAACTCATCTTT.

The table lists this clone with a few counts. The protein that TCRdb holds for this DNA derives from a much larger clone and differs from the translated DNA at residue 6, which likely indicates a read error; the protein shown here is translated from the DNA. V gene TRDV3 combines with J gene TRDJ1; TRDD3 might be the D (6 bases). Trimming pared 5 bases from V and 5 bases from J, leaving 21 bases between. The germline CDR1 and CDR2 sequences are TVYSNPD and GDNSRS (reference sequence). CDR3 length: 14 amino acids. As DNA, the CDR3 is TGTGCCCTCTCCTCCAACGACCTGGGGGATAAACTCATCTTT. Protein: CALSSNDLGDKLIF.

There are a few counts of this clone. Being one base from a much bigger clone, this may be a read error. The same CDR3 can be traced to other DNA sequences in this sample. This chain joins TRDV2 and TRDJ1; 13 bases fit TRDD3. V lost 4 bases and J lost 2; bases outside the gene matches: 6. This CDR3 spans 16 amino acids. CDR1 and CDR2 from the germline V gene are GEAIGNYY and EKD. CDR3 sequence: CACDVLGDTGTDKLIF. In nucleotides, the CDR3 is TGTGCCTGTGATGTACTGGGGGATACGGGGACCGATAAACTCATCTTT.

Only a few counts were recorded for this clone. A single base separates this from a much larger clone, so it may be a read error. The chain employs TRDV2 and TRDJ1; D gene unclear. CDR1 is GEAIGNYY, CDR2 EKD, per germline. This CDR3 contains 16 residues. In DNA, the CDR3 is TGTGCCCGTGACACCGTTAGCTACGGTAATACCGATAAACTCATCTTT. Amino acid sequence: CARDTVSYGNTDKLIF.

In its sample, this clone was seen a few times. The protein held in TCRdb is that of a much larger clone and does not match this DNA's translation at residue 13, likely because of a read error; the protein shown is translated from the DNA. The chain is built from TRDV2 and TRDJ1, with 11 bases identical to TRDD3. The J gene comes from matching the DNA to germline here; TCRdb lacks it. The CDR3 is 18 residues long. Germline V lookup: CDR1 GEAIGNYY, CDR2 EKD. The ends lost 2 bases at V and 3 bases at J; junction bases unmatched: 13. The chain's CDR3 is CACDIVGDTRSYPDKLIF. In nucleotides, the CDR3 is TGTGCCTGTGACATAGTGGGGGATACGCGATCTTACCCCGATAAACTCATCTTT.

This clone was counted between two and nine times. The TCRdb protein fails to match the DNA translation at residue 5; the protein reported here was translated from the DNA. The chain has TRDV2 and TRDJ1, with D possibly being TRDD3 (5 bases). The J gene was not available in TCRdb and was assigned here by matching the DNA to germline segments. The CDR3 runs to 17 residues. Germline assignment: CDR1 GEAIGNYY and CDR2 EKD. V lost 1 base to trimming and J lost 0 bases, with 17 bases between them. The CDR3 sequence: CACDTAGNREYTDKLIF. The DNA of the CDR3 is TGTGCCTGTGACACTGCGGGGAACAGAGAGTACACCGATAAACTCATCTTT.

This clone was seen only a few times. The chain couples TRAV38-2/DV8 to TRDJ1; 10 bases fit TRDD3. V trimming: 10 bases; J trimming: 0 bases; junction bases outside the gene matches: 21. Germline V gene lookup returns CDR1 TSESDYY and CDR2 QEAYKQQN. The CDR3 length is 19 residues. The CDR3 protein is CALFLRRWGIMGYTDKLIF. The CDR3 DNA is TGTGCTCTTTTCCTGCGTCGCTGGGGGATAATGGGGTACACCGATAAACTCATCTTT.

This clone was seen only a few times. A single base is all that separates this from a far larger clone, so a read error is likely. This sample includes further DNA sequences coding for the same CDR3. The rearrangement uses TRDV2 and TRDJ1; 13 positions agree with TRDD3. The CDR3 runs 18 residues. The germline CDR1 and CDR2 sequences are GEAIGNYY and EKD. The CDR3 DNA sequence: TGTGCCTGCGACACCCTAAAATTACTGGGGGATACGACCGATAAACTCATCTTT. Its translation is CACDTLKLLGDTTDKLIF.

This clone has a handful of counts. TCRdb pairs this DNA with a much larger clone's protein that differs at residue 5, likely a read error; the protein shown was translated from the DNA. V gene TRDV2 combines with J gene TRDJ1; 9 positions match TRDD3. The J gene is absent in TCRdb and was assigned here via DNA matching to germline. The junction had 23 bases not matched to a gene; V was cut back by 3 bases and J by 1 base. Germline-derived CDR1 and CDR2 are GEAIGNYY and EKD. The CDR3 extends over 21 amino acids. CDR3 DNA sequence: TGTGCCTGTGACGCCGTTGAGTCCAACCGGCGTACTGGGGGACTCACCGATAAACTCATCTTT. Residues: CACDAVESNRRTGGLTDKLIF.

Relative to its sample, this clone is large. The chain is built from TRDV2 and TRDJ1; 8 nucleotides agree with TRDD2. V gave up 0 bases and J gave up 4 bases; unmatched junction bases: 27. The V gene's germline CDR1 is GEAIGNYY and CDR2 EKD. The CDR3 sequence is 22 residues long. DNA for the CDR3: TGTGCCTGTGACACCGGAAATCTTCCTACGTCTCCTGGGCTCACTACGCGCGATAAACTCATCTTT. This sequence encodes CACDTGNLPTSPGLTTRDKLIF.

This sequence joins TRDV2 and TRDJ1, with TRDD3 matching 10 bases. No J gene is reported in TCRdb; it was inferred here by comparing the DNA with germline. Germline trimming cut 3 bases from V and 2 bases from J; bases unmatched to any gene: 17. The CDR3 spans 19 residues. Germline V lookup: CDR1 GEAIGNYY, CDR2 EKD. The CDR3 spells CACDPGRGDTPPSTDKLIF. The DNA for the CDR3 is TGTGCCTGTGACCCCGGAAGGGGGGATACGCCCCCCTCAACCGATAAACTCATCTTT.

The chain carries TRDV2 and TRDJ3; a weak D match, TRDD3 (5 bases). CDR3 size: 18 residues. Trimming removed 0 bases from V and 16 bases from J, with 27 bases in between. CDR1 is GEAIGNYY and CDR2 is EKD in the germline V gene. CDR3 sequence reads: CACDTGLTHSWDTLQMFF. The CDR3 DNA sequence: TGTGCCTGTGACACCGGGCTGACGCACTCCTGGGACACCCTTCAGATGTTTTTC.

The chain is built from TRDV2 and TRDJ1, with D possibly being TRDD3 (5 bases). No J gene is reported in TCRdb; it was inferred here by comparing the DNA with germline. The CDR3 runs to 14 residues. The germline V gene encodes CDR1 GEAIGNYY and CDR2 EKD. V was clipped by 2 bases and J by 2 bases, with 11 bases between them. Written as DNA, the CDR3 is TGTGCCTGTGACATAGTGGGGCGGACCGATAAACTCATCTTT. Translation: CACDIVGRTDKLIF.

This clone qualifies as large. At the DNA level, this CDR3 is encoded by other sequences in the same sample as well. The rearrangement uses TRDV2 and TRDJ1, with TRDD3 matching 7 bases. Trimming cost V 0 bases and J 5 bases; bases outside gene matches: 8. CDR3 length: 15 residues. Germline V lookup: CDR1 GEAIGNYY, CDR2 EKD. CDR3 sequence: CACDTVLGKGDKLIF. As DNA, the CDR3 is TGTGCCTGTGACACCGTACTGGGGAAAGGGGATAAACTCATCTTT.

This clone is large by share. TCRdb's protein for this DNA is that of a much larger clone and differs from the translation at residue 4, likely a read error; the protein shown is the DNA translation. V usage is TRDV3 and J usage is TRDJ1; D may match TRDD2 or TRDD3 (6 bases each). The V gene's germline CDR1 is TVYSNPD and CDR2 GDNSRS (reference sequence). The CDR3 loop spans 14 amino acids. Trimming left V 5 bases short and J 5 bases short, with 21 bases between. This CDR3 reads CALPSYDLGDKLIF. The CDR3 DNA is TGTGCCCTCCCCTCCTACGACCTGGGGGATAAACTCATCTTT. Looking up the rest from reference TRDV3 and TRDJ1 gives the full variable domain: CDKVTQSSPDQTVASGSEVVLLCTYDTVYSNPDLFWYRIRPDYSFQFVFYGDNSRSEGADFTQGRFSVKHILTQKAFHLVISPVRTEDSATYYCALPSYDLGDKLIFGKGTRVTVEP.

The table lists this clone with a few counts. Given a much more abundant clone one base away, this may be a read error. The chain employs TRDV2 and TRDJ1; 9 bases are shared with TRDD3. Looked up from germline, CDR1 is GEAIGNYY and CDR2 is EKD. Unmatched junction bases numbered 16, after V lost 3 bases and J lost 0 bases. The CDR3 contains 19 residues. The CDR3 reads CACDPTTHTGGPYTDKLIF. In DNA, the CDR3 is TGTGCCTGTGACCCTACTACCCACACTGGGGGACCGTACACCGATAAACTCATCTTT.

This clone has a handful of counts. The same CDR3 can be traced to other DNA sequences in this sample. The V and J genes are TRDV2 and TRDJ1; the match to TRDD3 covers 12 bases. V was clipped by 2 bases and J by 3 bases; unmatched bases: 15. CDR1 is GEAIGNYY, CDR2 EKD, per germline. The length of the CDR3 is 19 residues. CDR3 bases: TGTGCCTGTGACAGCGTACTGGGGGATACCTCCTCACGGGCCGATAAACTCATCTTT. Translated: CACDSVLGDTSSRADKLIF.

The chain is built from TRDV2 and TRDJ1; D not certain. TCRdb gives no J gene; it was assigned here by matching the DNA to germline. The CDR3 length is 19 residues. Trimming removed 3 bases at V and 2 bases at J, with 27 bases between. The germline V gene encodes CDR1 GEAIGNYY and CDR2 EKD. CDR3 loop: CACDDGRRVLKSRTDKLIF. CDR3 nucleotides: TGTGCCTGTGACGACGGGAGGAGGGTGCTGAAGTCAAGGACCGATAAACTCATCTTT.

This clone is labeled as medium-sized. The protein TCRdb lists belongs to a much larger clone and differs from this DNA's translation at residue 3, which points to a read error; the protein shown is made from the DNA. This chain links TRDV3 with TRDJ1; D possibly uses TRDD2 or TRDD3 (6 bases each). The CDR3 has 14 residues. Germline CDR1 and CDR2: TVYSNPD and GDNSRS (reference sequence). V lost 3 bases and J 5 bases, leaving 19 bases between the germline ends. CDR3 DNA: TGTGCCTTCTCCTCCTACGACCTGGGGGATAAACTCATCTTT. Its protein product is CAFSSYDLGDKLIF.

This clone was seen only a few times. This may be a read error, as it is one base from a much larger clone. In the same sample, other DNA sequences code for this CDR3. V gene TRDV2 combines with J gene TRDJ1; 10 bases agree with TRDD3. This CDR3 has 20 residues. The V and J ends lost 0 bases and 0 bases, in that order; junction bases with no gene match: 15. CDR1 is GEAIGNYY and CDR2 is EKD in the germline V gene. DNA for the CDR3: TGTGCCTGTGACACCGTATATGGGGGATACCGTGGAGAGTACACCGATAAACTCATCTTT. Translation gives CACDTVYGGYRGEYTDKLIF.

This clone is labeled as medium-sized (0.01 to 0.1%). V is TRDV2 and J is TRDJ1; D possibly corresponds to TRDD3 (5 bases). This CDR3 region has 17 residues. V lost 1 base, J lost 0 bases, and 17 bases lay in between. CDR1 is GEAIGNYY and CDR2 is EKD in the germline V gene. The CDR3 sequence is CACDTVEGTPYTDKLIF. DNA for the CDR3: TGTGCCTGTGACACAGTAGAGGGGACACCGTACACCGATAAACTCATCTTT.

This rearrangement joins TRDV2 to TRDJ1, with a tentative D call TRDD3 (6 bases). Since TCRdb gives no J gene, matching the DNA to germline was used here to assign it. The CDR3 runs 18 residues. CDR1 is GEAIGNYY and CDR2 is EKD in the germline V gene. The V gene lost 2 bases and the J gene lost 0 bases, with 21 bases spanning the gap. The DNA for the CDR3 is TGTGCCTGTGACAAGACTACTAGCTGGGGAGCGTACACCGATAAACTCATCTTT. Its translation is CACDKTTSWGAYTDKLIF.

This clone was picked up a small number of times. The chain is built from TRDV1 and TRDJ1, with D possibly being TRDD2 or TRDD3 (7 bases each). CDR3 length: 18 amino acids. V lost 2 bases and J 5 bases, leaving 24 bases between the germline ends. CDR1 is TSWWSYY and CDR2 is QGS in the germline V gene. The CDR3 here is CALGEISYPLLLGDKLIF. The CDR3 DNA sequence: TGTGCTCTTGGGGAAATTTCCTACCCCCTCCTACTGGGGGATAAACTCATCTTT.

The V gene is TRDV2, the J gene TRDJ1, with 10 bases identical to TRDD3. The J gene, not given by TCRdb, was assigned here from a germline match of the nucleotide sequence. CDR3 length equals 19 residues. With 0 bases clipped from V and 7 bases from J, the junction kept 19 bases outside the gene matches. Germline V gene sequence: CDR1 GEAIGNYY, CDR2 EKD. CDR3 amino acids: CACDTGRAQLGDRSGKLIF. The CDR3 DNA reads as TGTGCCTGTGACACCGGTAGGGCTCAGCTGGGGGATAGAAGCGGTAAACTCATCTTT.